This T cell receptor (beta chain) was retrieved from a study of blood T cell repertoires in COVID-19. The CDR3 is 10 residues long. Trimming left V 11 bases short and J 6 bases short, with 10 bases between. This clone is a singleton in its sample. Libraries were prepared by immunoSEQ multiplex PCR; TCRdb keeps only in-frame clonotypes and omits some of them. This sample has about 210,000 clones, with around 85% found just once. The sample was peripheral blood. The clonotype comes from a man in his fifties with COVID-19, enrolled during active disease. V usage is TRBV12-3 or TRBV12-4 and J usage is TRBJ1-1, with D possibly matching TRBD1 (5 bases). The CDR3 sequence is CASGDSEAFF. The CDR3 nucleotides read TGTGCCTCCGGGGACTCTGAAGCTTTCTTT.